These 31 T cell receptor beta chains originate from one sample sequenced in a study of T cell changes during pregnancy in multiple sclerosis. Sequenced by immunoSEQ multiplex PCR; TCRdb stores in-frame clones only, minus some. The table includes 12,000 or so clones, more than 75% detected once. This material consisted of CD8+ T cells from peripheral blood mononuclear cells, taken after pregnancy. These TCRs come from a female donor in good health, enrolled as a control in a pregnancy study.

As regards this clone: The germline gene is not matched at one end of the junction; a read error may be the cause. The CDR3 sequence is CASSPRQGNFYEQYF. CDR3 DNA: TGTGCTAGCAGCCCCCGACAGGGGAATTTCTACGAGCAGTACTTC. The chain uses TRBV7-7 and TRBJ2-7; 8 bases match TRBD1. There are 15 residues in the CDR3. Germline V CDR1 and CDR2: SSHAT, FNYEAQ (reference sequence).

This clone was recorded a few times. The rearrangement links TRBV4-1 to TRBJ2-1, with 10 bases aligning to TRBD2. The ends lost 4 bases at V and 4 bases at J; junction bases unmatched: 16. CDR3 size: 19 residues. CDR1 and CDR2 (germline): MGHRA, YSYEKL. The CDR3 here is CASSPRASLLAGTYNEQFF. In nucleotides, the CDR3 is TGCGCCAGCAGCCCTCGGGCTTCGCTACTAGCGGGGACATACAATGAGCAGTTCTTC.

This rearrangement joins TRBV6-5 to TRBJ1-2, with 11 bases lining up with TRBD1. V was clipped by 6 bases and J by 7 bases; unmatched bases: 10. The germline V gene encodes CDR1 MNHEY and CDR2 SVGAGI. This CDR3 has 15 residues. This CDR3 is CASRPGTGGASGYTF. CDR3 bases: TGTGCCAGCAGACCCGGGACAGGGGGAGCGAGTGGCTACACCTTC.

The rearrangement joins TRBV5-4 to TRBJ1-5; 10 nucleotides line up with TRBD1. The CDR3 is 14 amino acids. Germline V gene lookup returns CDR1 SGHNT and CDR2 YYREEE (reference sequence). V lost 4 bases to trimming and J lost 6 bases; unmatched junction nucleotides: 4. The CDR3 sequence is CASSPGTGAQPQHF. The CDR3 DNA reads as TGTGCCAGCAGCCCAGGGACAGGGGCTCAGCCCCAGCATTTT.

This clone was detected only once. This chain joins TRBV20-1 and TRBJ1-6; 9 bases align to TRBD1. The germline gives CDR1 DFQATT, CDR2 SNEGSKA (reference sequence). V was pared by 5 bases and J by 16 bases, with 6 bases of the junction left unmatched. CDR3 length equals 11 residues. The CDR3 is CSAGDREALHF. CDR3 DNA sequence: TGCAGTGCTGGGGACAGGGAGGCTCTCCACTTT.

CDR3 loop: CASSLRQKETQYF. CDR3 nucleotide sequence: TGTGCCAGCAGCTTGAGACAGAAAGAGACCCAGTACTTC. The chain links TRBV5-4 to TRBJ2-5, with D maybe TRBD1 (5 bases). Trimming removed 1 base at V and 3 bases at J, with 7 bases between. The CDR3 runs 13 residues. CDR1 and CDR2 (germline): SGHNT, YYREEE (reference sequence).

This clone has more than one count but fewer than ten. This chain joins TRBV4-3 and TRBJ2-7; possible D gene TRBD1, 5 bases. The CDR3 covers 13 residues. CDR1 and CDR2 (germline): LGHNA, YSLEER. Trimming took off 0 bases at V and 7 bases at J, with 10 bases between the two ends. The DNA of the CDR3 is TGCGCCAGCAGCCAAGATCCAGGGTGGGAGCAGTACTTC. Its translation: CASSQDPGWEQYF.

This rearrangement joins TRBV25-1 to TRBJ1-1, with D possibly TRBD1 on 5 matching bases. CDR1 and CDR2 (germline): MGHDK, SYGVNS. Trimming stripped 8 bases from V and 7 bases from J, with 11 bases between. The CDR3 totals 11 residues. Here the CDR3 reads CASGGVGEAFF. The DNA for the CDR3 is TGTGCCAGCGGGGGGGTCGGTGAAGCTTTCTTT.

This chain connects TRBV6-4 to TRBJ2-2; TRBD2 matches at 7 bases. V dropped 4 bases and J dropped 4; count of bases not matched to a gene: 9. This CDR3 has 16 amino acids. Germline lookup yields CDR1 MRHNA and CDR2 SNTAGT. The CDR3 bases are TGTGCCAGCAGTGGTATGGCGGGAGAAAGCACCGGGGAGCTGTTTTTT. The encoded protein is CASSGMAGESTGELFF.

The gene calls are TRBV18 and TRBJ2-7; 8 bases match TRBD2. The CDR3 loop spans 14 amino acids. Germline lookup yields CDR1 KGHSH and CDR2 LQKENI. V shed 5 bases, J shed 6 bases, and the junction held 9 bases outside the gene matches. CDR3 region: CASSTTGTRGEQYF. The CDR3 nucleotides read TGTGCCAGCTCAACAACCGGGACTAGGGGCGAGCAGTACTTC.

This chain links TRBV21-1 with TRBJ2-2; the table names TRBD1, a call not compared with the DNA. TRBV21-1 is tagged as a pseudogene. The CDR3 contains 13 residues. CDR3 in amino acids: CASRGQESGELFF. CDR3 coding DNA: TGTGCCAGCAGGGGACAGGAATCCGGGGAGCTGTTTTTT.

J is TRBJ1-5 and V is TRBV30; a possible D gene is TRBD1 (6 bases). The ends were cut back, 2 bases at V and 5 bases at J, with 16 bases in the middle. This CDR3 region has 15 residues. Germline-derived CDR1 and CDR2 are GTSNPN and SVGIG (reference sequence). CDR3 sequence: CAWSKQDTGYQPQHF. The CDR3 bases are TGTGCCTGGAGTAAACAGGATACAGGGTATCAGCCCCAGCATTTT.

This clone has more than one count but fewer than ten. The chain is built from TRBV7-8 and TRBJ2-4, with D tentatively TRBD1 (6 bases). Trimming pared 4 bases from V and 6 bases from J, leaving 19 bases between. CDR3 length: 16 amino acids. Germline CDR1 is SGHVS and CDR2 is FQNEAQ. CDR3 sequence reads: CASSSPFQGSGNIQYF. In DNA form, the CDR3 reads TGTGCCAGCAGCTCGCCCTTCCAGGGGTCGGGAAACATTCAGTACTTC.

The genes are TRBV25-1 and TRBJ2-5; 9 bases are a match to TRBD2. The tail of the sequence fits TRBJ2-7 better, so the J call may be wrong. Germline V lookup: CDR1 MGHDK, CDR2 SYGVNS. CDR3 length equals 14 residues. CDR3 loop: CASRGLAPSYEQYF. The CDR3 DNA reads TGTGCCAGCAGGGGACTAGCTCCGTCCTACGAGCAGTACTTC.

The rearrangement uses TRBV6-5 and TRBJ2-2; possible D gene TRBD2, 5 bases. The V end lost 1 base, the J end lost 8 bases, and 8 bases lay between the germline ends. The germline V gene encodes CDR1 MNHEY and CDR2 SVGAGI. This CDR3 spans 13 amino acids. DNA of the CDR3: TGTGCCAGCAGTTACTATGGGGAGGGGGAGCTGTTTTTT. It encodes CASSYYGEGELFF.

As concerns this clone: The junction does not match germline at one end; this may be a read error. The chain has TRBV7-7 and TRBJ2-5, with a possible D match to TRBD2 (5 bases). Germline-derived CDR1 and CDR2 are SSHAT and FNYEAQ (reference sequence). This CDR3 has 15 residues. The CDR3 nucleotides are TGTGCTAGCAGCCCTGGTAGACTACACCAAGAGACCCAGTACTTC. It specifies CASSPGRLHQETQYF.

The chain uses TRBV6-1 and TRBJ2-7; 10 positions agree with TRBD2. Germline V lookup: CDR1 MNHNS, CDR2 SASEGT. CDR3 size: 15 residues. After removal of 1 base from V and 2 bases from J, the junction contained 2 bases not matched to a gene. The CDR3 nucleotides are TGTGCCAGCAGTGAAGACAGCGGGGGGGCCTACGAGCAGTACTTC. Translating it yields CASSEDSGGAYEQYF.

This chain joins TRBV6-1 and TRBJ1-6; D ambiguous. This CDR3 spans 13 amino acids. Deletions cut 1 base from V and 7 bases from J, with 5 bases between. The germline gives CDR1 MNHNS, CDR2 SASEGT. Here the CDR3 reads CASSEGENSPLHF. CDR3 coding DNA: TGTGCCAGCAGTGAAGGGGAGAATTCACCCCTCCACTTT.

The chain carries TRBV7-9 and TRBJ2-3; 16 bases agree with TRBD2. The CDR3 sequence is 17 residues long. The trim removed 5 bases at V and 4 bases at J, leaving 6 bases unmatched. Germline lookup yields CDR1 SEHNR and CDR2 FQNEAQ (reference sequence). In DNA, the CDR3 is TGTGCCAGCAGCCGCGGGACTAGCGGGAGGGCCGCAGATACGCAGTATTTT. The encoded protein is CASSRGTSGRAADTQYF.

The chain couples TRBV11-2 to TRBJ2-7; 14 bases line up with TRBD2. CDR1 SGHAT and CDR2 FQNNGV come from the germline V gene. The J segment lost 7 bases and the V segment lost 0 bases, leaving 8 bases of the junction unmatched. CDR3 size: 17 residues. Here the CDR3 reads CASSLDLGLAGAGEQYF. The CDR3 DNA is TGTGCCAGCAGCTTAGATCTGGGACTAGCGGGGGCAGGGGAGCAGTACTTC.

The chain links TRBV19 to TRBJ2-7; TRBD2 aligns across 10 bases. V lost 2 bases and J lost 4; bases outside the gene matches: 2. Germline assignment: CDR1 LNHDA and CDR2 SQIVND (reference sequence). This CDR3 is 14 amino acids long. CDR3 bases: TGTGCCAGTAGTATACTAGCGGGAGCTTACGAGCAGTACTTC. Translated: CASSILAGAYEQYF.

This clone occurred a few times. The gene calls are TRBV6-6 and TRBJ1-2; D is possibly TRBD1 (6 bases). The germline gives CDR1 MNHNY, CDR2 SVGAGI (reference sequence). V shed 2 bases and J shed 4 bases, with 14 bases lying between them. The CDR3 is 15 amino acids. The CDR3 nucleotides read TGTGCCAGCAGTTACCCGGACAGACCTTCCTATGGCTACACCTTC. Amino acids: CASSYPDRPSYGYTF.

V and J are TRBV19 and TRBJ1-1, with TRBD1 identical over 7 bases. CDR1 and CDR2 from the germline V gene are LNHDA and SQIVND (reference sequence). Trimming took 4 bases from V and 0 from J; bases not matched to a gene: 5. This CDR3 region has 15 residues. CDR3 nucleotides: TGTGCCAGTAGTACCCGGACAGGCTTGAACACTGAAGCTTTCTTT. It yields the protein CASSTRTGLNTEAFF.

This rearrangement joins TRBV29-1 to TRBJ1-2; TRBD1 matches at 7 bases. CDR1 SQVTM and CDR2 ANQGSEA come from the germline V gene. The CDR3 runs to 12 residues. The ends lost 8 bases at V and 7 bases at J; junction bases unmatched: 10. The CDR3 DNA is TGCAGCTCCGGGACAGCCTCTATTGGCTACACCTTC. This gives the protein CSSGTASIGYTF.

The J gene is TRBJ1-2, the V gene TRBV2; TRBD1 aligns across 10 bases. J was trimmed by 7 bases and V by 3 bases; bases with no gene match: 8. Germline CDR1 SNHLY, CDR2 FYNNEI. This CDR3 is 15 amino acids long. CDR3 sequence: CASSEGRQGAGGYTF. CDR3 bases: TGTGCCAGCAGTGAGGGAAGACAGGGGGCTGGTGGCTACACCTTC.

V usage is TRBV6-4 and J usage is TRBJ2-6, with TRBD2 as a possible D gene (5 bases). Germline V gene data show CDR1 as MRHNA and CDR2 as SNTAGT. Trimming stripped 2 bases from V and 1 base from J, with 9 bases between. The CDR3 loop spans 16 amino acids. The CDR3 bases are TGTGCCAGCAGTGACGACCGGGGTTCTGGGGCCAACGTCCTGACTTTC. It encodes CASSDDRGSGANVLTF.

The sample holds a few counts of this clone. The CDR3, as DNA: TGTGCCAGCAGTTACCTTCCGGGACAGGGGGTTCCCGAGCAGTACTTC. Translated: CASSYLPGQGVPEQYF. The V call is TRBV6-5, the J call TRBJ2-7; 11 nucleotides line up with TRBD1. The V gene's germline CDR1 is MNHEY and CDR2 SVGAGI. CDR3 size: 16 residues. Germline trimming cut 2 bases from V and 6 bases from J; bases unmatched to any gene: 9.

The V gene is TRBV12-5, the J gene TRBJ2-5; tentatively, D is TRBD1 (6 bases). V was clipped by 5 bases and J by 3 bases, with 13 bases between them. The CDR3 has 14 residues. Looked up from germline, CDR1 is LGHNT and CDR2 is FRNRAP. The DNA for the CDR3 is TGTGCTAGTGGTCCACAGGGACCTAAAGAGACCCAGTACTTC. Its protein is CASGPQGPKETQYF.

The chain employs TRBV30 and TRBJ2-5, with D possibly TRBD2 on 6 matching bases. This CDR3 has 13 amino acids. Per germline, CDR1 GTSNPN and CDR2 SVGIG (reference sequence). Trimming removed 2 bases at V and 5 bases at J, with 12 bases between. CDR3 DNA: TGTGCCTGGAGTCGGCGGGGCGGGGAGACCCAGTACTTC. Its protein product is CAWSRRGGETQYF.

The J gene is TRBJ2-1, the V gene TRBV7-9; the match to TRBD1 covers 8 bases. Germline V gives CDR1 SEHNR, CDR2 FQNEAQ (reference sequence). V lost 4 bases and J lost 10; bases outside the gene matches: 18. The CDR3 contains 17 residues. The DNA of the CDR3 is TGTGCCAGCAGCTCGGACAGGGCGCGGGGCCGCTATTTGGAGCAGTTCTTC. This encodes CASSSDRARGRYLEQFF.

The chain recombines TRBV6-6 with TRBJ1-1; tentatively, D is TRBD1 (5 bases). This CDR3 has 14 residues. Germline V lookup: CDR1 MNHNY, CDR2 SVGAGI (reference sequence). Trimming shortened V by 6 bases and J by 1 base, and 12 bases separated the two germline ends. CDR3 residues: CASSQPGGNTEAFF. DNA of the CDR3: TGTGCCAGCAGCCAACCGGGGGGGAACACTGAAGCTTTCTTT.